One and the same sample provided the 14 T cell receptor beta chains below, sequenced in a study of neurological immune-mediated disorders. Each CDR3 protein gets one entry after TCRdb re-called the 5' RACE reads with MiXCR. Here the sample spans tens of thousands of distinct CDR3 sequences, approximately 17% being singletons. Sequenced: PBMCs. The receptors here all came from a woman in her thirties or forties in good health.

This clonotype was counted at least ten times. The chain links TRBV9 to TRBJ1-1, with 7 bases fitting TRBD1. V shed 3 bases, J shed 1 base, and the junction held 6 bases outside the gene matches. The CDR3 covers 15 residues. Germline V gives CDR1 SGDLS, CDR2 YYNGEE. CDR3: CASSAMTGTNTEAFF. Here the CDR3 DNA reads TGTGCCAGCAGCGCGATGACAGGGACGAACACTGAAGCTTTCTTT.

This clonotype was found many times. The V and J genes are TRBV20-1 and TRBJ2-1; 10 nucleotides match TRBD2. J gave up 2 bases and V 2 bases, and 0 bases lay outside the gene matches. In germline, CDR1 is DFQATT, CDR2 SNEGSKA (reference sequence). The CDR3 extends over 14 amino acids. Here the CDR3 DNA reads TGCAGTGCTAGAACTAGCGGGACCTACAATGAGCAGTTCTTC. Amino acid sequence: CSARTSGTYNEQFF.

This clonotype was detected ten times or more. This chain links TRBV7-8 with TRBJ1-6; perhaps TRBD1 as D (6 bases). Trimming stripped 5 bases from V and 7 bases from J, with 15 bases between. Germline values: CDR1 SGHVS, CDR2 FQNEAQ. The CDR3 runs 15 residues. CDR3 sequence (DNA): TGTGCCAGCAGCCCATACAGGGCGGGGAATTCACCCCTCCACTTT. Its translation: CASSPYRAGNSPLHF.

To note about this clonotype: This sequence may be a read error, since a much larger clone differs from it by one base. The CDR3 coding sequence is TGTGCCAGCAGCTTGGGGGATGGAACGGCGCCCCAGAATTTT. Protein sequence: CASSLGDGTAPQNF. The chain links TRBV5-8 to TRBJ1-5; no reliable D call. Per germline, CDR1 SGHTS and CDR2 YDEGEE. The CDR3 sequence is 14 residues long.

This clonotype was picked up many times. The chain joins TRBV29-1 to TRBJ2-1, with TRBD1 matching over 9 bases. Germline V gene sequence: CDR1 SQVTM, CDR2 ANQGSEA. The ends lost 3 bases at V and 3 bases at J; junction bases unmatched: 9. The CDR3 runs to 16 residues. The CDR3 DNA follows: TGCAGCGTTGATCATTTGGGACAGGGACTCTACAATGAGCAGTTCTTC. Its translation is CSVDHLGQGLYNEQFF.

This clonotype appeared many times. The chain employs TRBV20-1 and TRBJ2-2; TRBD1 is a possible D gene (8 bases). The CDR3 is 14 residues long. The V end lost 3 bases, the J end lost 4 bases, and 12 bases lay between the germline ends. Germline-derived CDR1 and CDR2 are DFQATT and SNEGSKA (reference sequence). CDR3 residues: CSASGGTGTGELFF. The CDR3 DNA sequence: TGCAGTGCTAGCGGGGGGACAGGCACCGGGGAGCTGTTTTTT.

Note on this clonotype: This clone may be a read error of a much larger clone one base away. This sequence joins TRBV6-5 and TRBJ1-5, with TRBD1 as a possible D gene (5 bases). Per germline, CDR1 MNHEY and CDR2 SVGAGI. This CDR3 has 14 residues. The CDR3 is CASSYGQGWQPHHF. The CDR3 DNA sequence: TGTGCCAGCAGTTACGGTCAGGGTTGGCAGCCCCATCATTTT.

This clonotype showed up many times. This chain joins TRBV2 and TRBJ1-2, with unresolved D. Trimming cost V 2 bases and J 1 base, with 5 bases left between them. Looked up from germline, CDR1 is SNHLY and CDR2 is FYNNEI. CDR3 length equals 13 residues. The CDR3 DNA reads TGTGCCAGCAGTGAACAGATTAACTATGGCTACACCTTC. Its translation is CASSEQINYGYTF.

The chain combines TRBV18 with TRBJ1-5, with D hard to call. The V and J ends lost 3 bases and 7 bases respectively, with 13 bases between them. Germline V gene sequence: CDR1 KGHSH, CDR2 LQKENI. CDR3 length: 14 amino acids. The CDR3 bases are TGTGCCAGCTCACCCGGATCGGTCCTACAGCCCCAGCATTTT. Its protein product is CASSPGSVLQPQHF.

In this sample, this clonotype turned up once. This sequence joins TRBV12-3 or TRBV12-4 and TRBJ2-3; the D is unclear. Trimming took off 8 bases at V and 2 bases at J, with 11 bases between the two ends. The CDR3 contains 13 residues. The CDR3 DNA sequence: TGTGCCAGCGCCCCACAACACACAGATACGCAGTATTTT. It specifies CASAPQHTDTQYF.

This clonotype occurred many times. This rearrangement joins TRBV10-1 to TRBJ2-2; weak D call: TRBD1 (6 bases). The CDR3 totals 13 residues. Between the trimmed V and J ends, which lost 6 bases and 6 bases, there was a span of 11 bases. The germline V gene has CDR1 WNHNN and CDR2 SYGVQD (reference sequence). The CDR3 DNA is TGCGCCAGCAGCTACAGGGATGCCGGGGAGCTGTTTTTT. Protein product: CASSYRDAGELFF.

This clonotype occurred many times. V and J are TRBV20-1 and TRBJ2-4; TRBD2 might be the D (6 bases). Germline-derived CDR1 and CDR2 are DFQATT and SNEGSKA (reference sequence). The CDR3 has 12 amino acids. The V gene lost 7 bases and the J gene lost 9 bases, with 16 bases spanning the gap. CDR3 nucleotide sequence: TGCAGTGGCAAGACTAGTAGTAGCATTCAGTACTTC. This encodes CSGKTSSSIQYF.

This clonotype was recorded at least ten times. The chain is built from TRBV25-1 and TRBJ2-3; D not certain. The germline V and J ends were trimmed by 1 base and 6 bases, with 11 bases remaining between them. This CDR3 region has 14 residues. Germline CDR1 MGHDK, CDR2 SYGVNS. CDR3 nucleotides: TGTGCCAGCAGTGAATCTGCGACACCCGATACGCAGTATTTT. It encodes CASSESATPDTQYF.

This clonotype was recorded a few times. This chain joins TRBV5-1 and TRBJ2-3; the match to TRBD2 covers 9 bases. V lost 4 bases, J lost 6 bases, and 9 bases stayed unmatched. Germline CDR1 SGHRS, CDR2 YFSETQ. This CDR3 spans 15 amino acids. CDR3 sequence: CASSPIAGGMDTQYF. The CDR3 DNA reads as TGCGCCAGCAGCCCCATTGCGGGGGGGATGGATACGCAGTATTTT.